A selection of T cell receptor beta chains follows, all from one sample in a study of blood T cell repertoires in COVID-19. Clones were sequenced by immunoSEQ multiplex PCR, and TCRdb holds only the in-frame ones, with some missing. The table lists under 250,000 clones, 84% of them singletons. The sample consisted of peripheral blood. The receptors originated from a man aged 45-60 years with acute or convalescent COVID-19. CDR3s include the opening cysteine and the closing phenylalanine or tryptophan. D genes are given only for firm matches. The size of a clone is reported for some rows only, either as once, few or many, or as a class for expanded clones.

V,D,size,J,DNA,CDR3
TRBV11-2,TRBD2,.,TRBJ2-1,TGTGCCAGCAGCTTAGTCCCACTAGCGGGGGTCAATGAGCAGTTCTTC,CASSLVPLAGVNEQFF
TRBV4-1,TRBD1,few,TRBJ2-4,TGCGCCAGCAGCCAAGTCACCGGGACAGGGCCTTTTAACATTCAGTACTTC,CASSQVTGTGPFNIQYF
TRBV18,TRBD2,.,TRBJ2-7,TGTGCCAGCTCCTGGGAGCGGGAGTCTTATGAGCAGTACTTC,CASSWERESYEQYF
TRBV30,.,.,TRBJ1-3,TGTGCCTGGGGGGGCACCATAAACACCATATATTTT,CAWGGTINTIYF
TRBV27,TRBD1,.,TRBJ1-2,TGTGCCAGCAGGAAGGGACAGGGGGCAAGGTCTAACTATGGCTACACCTTC,CASRKGQGARSNYGYTF
TRBV4-2,TRBD1,.,TRBJ1-2,TGTGCCAGCAGCCAAGCAGACCCGACAGGGGGCGCGCATGGCTACACCTTC,CASSQADPTGGAHGYTF
TRBV28,TRBD1,.,TRBJ1-3,TGTGCCAGCAGTCCACGGACAGGGATTGCAAACACCATATATTTT,CASSPRTGIANTIYF
TRBV12-3/TRBV12-4,.,.,TRBJ2-7,TGTGCCAGCAGGGTACAGGGAAACTACGAGCAGTACTTC,CASRVQGNYEQYF
TRBV7-3,TRBD2,.,TRBJ2-1,TGTGCCAGCAGCATATCCGGGACTAGCAGCGATGAGCAGTTCTTC,CASSISGTSSDEQFF
TRBV27,.,.,TRBJ2-1,TGTGCCAGCATGCCGCGGCTCGGGTCCTACAATGAGCAGTTCTTC,CASMPRLGSYNEQFF
TRBV27,.,.,TRBJ1-1,TGTGCCAGCAGTTTAGTCCCCCAGGGCGGCACTGAAGCTTTCTTT,CASSLVPQGGTEAFF
TRBV9,TRBD1,.,TRBJ2-7,TGTGCCAGCAGCGCTACGGGACAGCTGACCGAGCAGTACTTC,CASSATGQLTEQYF
TRBV5-6,TRBD1,many,TRBJ1-2,TGTGCCAGCAGCTTGAACGTCCGGCAGGGGGCTGGCTACACCTTC,CASSLNVRQGAGYTF
TRBV18,.,.,TRBJ2-7,TGTGCCAGCTCACCAGGGACACACTACGAGCAGTACTTC,CASSPGTHYEQYF
TRBV12-3/TRBV12-4,.,.,TRBJ1-2,TGTGCCAGCAGCCACGGCAGGGGTTCAGGTTGGTTC,CASSHGRGSGWF
TRBV19,TRBD1,.,TRBJ2-2,TGTGCCAGTAGTCAAACAGGGGTCGGGGAGCTGTTTTTT,CASSQTGVGELFF
TRBV7-9,TRBD1,many,TRBJ1-1,TGTGCCAGCAGCGCACCGATACCAGGACAGGGGGCAATGAACACTGAAGCTTTCTTT,CASSAPIPGQGAMNTEAFF
TRBV6-5,TRBD2,.,TRBJ2-1,TGTGCCAGCAGTTACTTAGCGGGCTCCTACAATGAGCAGTTCTTC,CASSYLAGSYNEQFF
TRBV9,.,.,TRBJ2-2,TGTGCCAGCAGCGTATTACCAGGGACGGGGGGCACCACCGGGGAGCTGTTTTTT,CASSVLPGTGGTTGELFF
TRBV5-5,TRBD1,.,TRBJ2-7,TGTGCCAGCAGCTATCCACGACAGGGTAGCGAGCAGTACTTC,CASSYPRQGSEQYF
TRBV11-2,.,few,TRBJ2-1,TGTGCCAGCAGCCTACGCGGGGATGTGTCCTACAATGAGCAGTTCTTC,CASSLRGDVSYNEQFF
TRBV11-2,.,.,TRBJ1-2,TGTGCCAGCAGCGCTCGGACAGACGTTAACTATGGCTACACCTTC,CASSARTDVNYGYTF
TRBV5-4,.,.,TRBJ1-2,TGTGCCAGCAGCCTTGCCGGGACTGAACTCTACACCTTC,CASSLAGTELYTF
TRBV3-1/TRBV3-2,TRBD1,.,TRBJ1-3,TGTGCCAGCAGCCAAGGAGGGGGCAACACCATATATTTT,CASSQGGGNTIYF
TRBV28,TRBD2,.,TRBJ2-3,TGTGCCAGCAGTTTGGTATATGGCGGGAGGCAGGATACGCAGTATTTT,CASSLVYGGRQDTQYF
TRBV5-1,TRBD2,.,TRBJ2-7,TGCGCCAGCAGCGCAAAACTAGCGGGGGGTACCTACGAGCAGTACTTC,CASSAKLAGGTYEQYF
TRBV6-5,.,.,TRBJ2-5,TGTGCCAGCAGCCAAGGTTCAGGAACTCGTGGGACCCAGTACTTC,CASSQGSGTRGTQYF
TRBV20-1,.,few,TRBJ2-7,TGCAGTGCTAGTTTCAGGACCTACGAGCAGTACTTC,CSASFRTYEQYF
TRBV7-2,.,.,TRBJ2-3,TGTGCCAGCAGCTTAGTGCGGGGTAGCACAGATACGCAGTATTTT,CASSLVRGSTDTQYF
TRBV11-2,TRBD2,few,TRBJ2-5,TGTGCCAGCAGCTCCCGGGAAGCGGGGGGGCTGGAGACCCAGTACTTC,CASSSREAGGLETQYF
TRBV19,.,once,TRBJ1-1,TGTGCCAGTAGTCCACAGGGTCCCCCTGAAGCTTTCTTT,CASSPQGPPEAFF
TRBV19,.,.,TRBJ1-1,TGTGCCAGTAGTATAGATCACGGGAGTGAGAACACTGAAGCTTTCTTT,CASSIDHGSENTEAFF
TRBV27,.,.,TRBJ2-3,TGTGCCAGCAGTTTATCGGTCTATCGCCCCATTACAGATACGCAGTATTTT,CASSLSVYRPITDTQYF
TRBV7-9,TRBD1,.,TRBJ1-2,TGTGCCAGCAGCTTCATCCTCAGACAGGGAGGCAACTATGGCTACACCTTC,CASSFILRQGGNYGYTF
TRBV5-5,.,.,TRBJ2-6,TGTGCCAGCAGCCACAGCTCTGGGGCCAACGTCCTGACTTTC,CASSHSSGANVLTF
TRBV30,TRBD1,once,TRBJ1-2,TGTGCCTGGCTTCGCTCAGGGGGCAGTCGCTCTGGCTACACCTTC,CAWLRSGGSRSGYTF
TRBV3-1/TRBV3-2,.,.,TRBJ1-2,TGTGCCAGCAGCCAAGATGGACAGCTCAATGGCTACACCTTC,CASSQDGQLNGYTF
TRBV7-9,.,.,TRBJ1-2,TGTGCCAGCAGCTTACAGTCAGGAAGTTATGGCTACACCTTC,CASSLQSGSYGYTF
TRBV4-1,TRBD2,once,TRBJ2-7,TGCGCCAGCAGCCAAGCTAGCGGCAAAGACGAGCAGTACTTC,CASSQASGKDEQYF
TRBV10-3,TRBD1,.,TRBJ2-3,TGTGCCATCAGATTCGGGACAGGGGGCACAGATACGCAGTATTTT,CAIRFGTGGTDTQYF
TRBV5-1,TRBD2,.,TRBJ2-2,TGCGCCAGCAGTTTTAACACGGGGGGCACCGGGGAGCTGTTTTTT,CASSFNTGGTGELFF
TRBV3-1/TRBV3-2,.,.,TRBJ2-7,TGTGCCAGCAGCCCACGACCGGAGGGCGAGCAGTACTTC,CASSPRPEGEQYF
TRBV3-1/TRBV3-2,.,.,TRBJ1-6,TGTGCCAGCAGCCAAGAAGAGGTGTCACCCCTCCACTTT,CASSQEEVSPLHF
TRBV27,TRBD1,.,TRBJ2-7,TGTGCCAGCAGTTATAATCCGTTGGACAGGGGGACAGGCGAGCAGTACTTC,CASSYNPLDRGTGEQYF
TRBV10-3,.,.,TRBJ2-1,TGTGCCATCAGTCCCGACAGGAATGAGCAGTTCTTC,CAISPDRNEQFF
TRBV29-1,TRBD1,.,TRBJ1-1,TGCGTCTTGGGTGACAGGGAACGAGCTTTCTTT,CVLGDRERAFF
TRBV18,TRBD1,few,TRBJ2-7,TGTGCCAGCTCAATGCCTTCCGGGACAGGGTCCTACGAGCAGTACTTC,CASSMPSGTGSYEQYF
TRBV30,TRBD1,.,TRBJ1-6,TGTGCCTGGAGTGTACCCCCGTCACAGGGGTTTAATTCACCCCTCCACTTT,CAWSVPPSQGFNSPLHF
TRBV27,.,.,TRBJ1-3,TGTGCCAGCCGGAGCAACTCTGGAAACACCATATATTTT,CASRSNSGNTIYF
TRBV6-6,TRBD2,.,TRBJ2-1,TGTGCCAGCAGTTACTCGCCTAGCGGGTACAATGAGCAGTTCTTC,CASSYSPSGYNEQFF
TRBV28,TRBD2,.,TRBJ2-7,TGTGCCAGCACCCTCGCCCTGAACGGCGGGAGTTTCGCCTACGAGCAGTACTTC,CASTLALNGGSFAYEQYF
TRBV27,.,.,TRBJ2-4,TGTGCCAGCAGGGGGCGATGGGGCTCCAAAAACATTCAGTACTTC,CASRGRWGSKNIQYF
TRBV19,TRBD2,once,TRBJ2-5,TGTGCCAGTAGCCCCGGGACTAGCGGGGTTTTGAGGGAGACCCAGTACTTC,CASSPGTSGVLRETQYF
TRBV10-2,TRBD1,once,TRBJ1-5,TGCGCCAGCAGCCGGGACAGGGGGAACGATCAGCCCCAGCATTTT,CASSRDRGNDQPQHF
TRBV5-5,.,.,TRBJ2-7,TGTGCCAGCAGCTTGGGAAATACACAGGGCTACGAGCAGTACTTC,CASSLGNTQGYEQYF
TRBV27,.,.,TRBJ1-5,TGTGCCAGCAGTTTGAGGGAGGGGAATCAGCCCCAGCATTTT,CASSLREGNQPQHF
TRBV10-3,TRBD2,.,TRBJ2-7,TGTGCCATCACCTTGAGCGGGAGGATCCACGAGCAGTACTTC,CAITLSGRIHEQYF
TRBV2,TRBD2,once,TRBJ2-1,TGTGCCAGCAGTGGGACGCTAGCGGGGGCCCCGGAGCAGTTCTTC,CASSGTLAGAPEQFF
TRBV18,.,few,TRBJ2-1,TGTGCCAGCTCACCAGATTTCGAGTTCTCCCGGGGAGCATACAATGAGCAGTTCTTC,CASSPDFEFSRGAYNEQFF
TRBV29-1,TRBD2,few,TRBJ2-7,TGCAGCGTCTTTAGCGGGGAAGCTTACGAGCAGTACTTC,CSVFSGEAYEQYF